The 16 T cell receptor beta chains below were found in one sample sequenced in a study of CD8+ T cells in alopecia areata. Treatment described: oral pan-JAK inhibitor, 5-10 mg twice daily. Extracted RNA was reverse transcribed, and the resulting cDNA served as sequencing template. Sequenced by immunoSEQ multiplex PCR; TCRdb stores in-frame clones only, minus some. The sample lists roughly 190,000 clones, approximately 67% seen once, with approximately 1.4% in the top ten. The sequencing used CD4+ T cells sorted from blood, collected between weeks 49 and 50, from a patient treated with tofacitinib. These receptors were collected from a human donor with alopecia areata.

This clone turned up a few times. The V and J genes are TRBV5-1 and TRBJ2-5; 9 positions agree with TRBD1. Per germline, CDR1 SGHRS and CDR2 YFSETQ. The CDR3 runs to 16 residues. Trimming took 3 bases from V and 4 from J; bases not matched to a gene: 10. The CDR3 is CASSSADRGGGETQYF. The CDR3 coding sequence is TGCGCCAGCAGCTCGGCGGACAGGGGAGGAGGAGAGACCCAGTACTTC.

The chain joins TRBV6-1 to TRBJ1-5; 11 bases line up with TRBD1. CDR1 and CDR2 (germline): MNHNS, SASEGT. The CDR3 is made up of 14 amino acids. V gave up 5 bases and J gave up 6 bases; unmatched junction bases: 3. The CDR3 nucleotides read TGTGCCAGCAGTCGAGGGACAGGGGGTCAGCCCCAGCATTTT. Translation: CASSRGTGGQPQHF.

The chain uses TRBV5-1 and TRBJ2-7, with TRBD2 matching over 11 bases. The germline CDR1 and CDR2 sequences are SGHRS and YFSETQ. This CDR3 spans 15 amino acids. Trimming took 0 bases from V and 2 from J; bases not matched to a gene: 1. The CDR3 sequence is CASSLGLAGPYEQYF. The CDR3 DNA is TGCGCCAGCAGCTTGGGACTAGCGGGGCCCTACGAGCAGTACTTC.

The chain combines TRBV25-1 with TRBJ2-7, with D perhaps matching TRBD1 (6 bases). CDR3 length: 14 amino acids. V was trimmed by 1 base and J by 2 bases, leaving 9 bases between them. Germline-derived CDR1 and CDR2 are MGHDK and SYGVNS. The CDR3 spells CASSEWGQTYEQYF. Written as DNA, the CDR3 is TGTGCCAGCAGTGAATGGGGACAAACCTACGAGCAGTACTTC.

The chain is built from TRBV5-1 and TRBJ2-5; no clear D. Trimming removed 5 bases at V and 2 bases at J, with 10 bases between. From germline, CDR1 is SGHRS and CDR2 YFSETQ. The CDR3 has 13 amino acids. The CDR3: CASRQSSQETQYF. The CDR3 DNA reads as TGCGCCAGCAGGCAAAGTAGTCAAGAGACCCAGTACTTC.

Here the CDR3 DNA reads TGCAGCGTCGCTCACAGGGTTAGTTCCTACGAGCAGTACTTC. Amino acids: CSVAHRVSSYEQYF. This sequence joins TRBV29-1 and TRBJ2-7; perhaps TRBD1 as D (6 bases). CDR1 and CDR2 from the germline V gene are SQVTM and ANQGSEA. V gave up 6 bases and J gave up 1 base, with 16 bases separating them. This CDR3 has 14 residues.

The chain couples TRBV7-3 to TRBJ2-7; weak D call: TRBD2 (5 bases). Trimming took off 2 bases at V and 0 bases at J, with 11 bases between the two ends. This CDR3 spans 15 amino acids. Germline CDR1 and CDR2: SGHTA and FQGTGA. In DNA form, the CDR3 reads TGTGCCAGCAGCTTAGCTCCGGGGTCCTCCTACGAGCAGTACTTC. This encodes CASSLAPGSSYEQYF.

This clone was observed once. J is TRBJ1-6 and V is TRBV27; D call uncertain. Germline lookup yields CDR1 MNHEY and CDR2 SMNVEV (reference sequence). Trimming stripped 3 bases from V and 8 bases from J, with 5 bases between. There are 12 residues in the CDR3. This CDR3 reads CASSFLDSPLHF. Written as DNA, the CDR3 is TGTGCCAGCAGTTTCCTTGATTCACCCCTCCACTTT.

The chain links TRBV4-3 to TRBJ1-1; 12 bases fit TRBD1. Trimming at V came to 0 bases and at J to 11 bases, leaving 7 bases not matched to a gene. This CDR3 is built from 15 residues. In germline, CDR1 is LGHNA, CDR2 YSLEER. The CDR3 spells CASSQDQGQGAVAFF. CDR3 coding DNA: TGCGCCAGCAGCCAAGACCAGGGACAGGGGGCTGTGGCTTTCTTT.

The genes are TRBV5-1 and TRBJ2-1; either TRBD1 or TRBD2 may fit D (5 bases each). Looked up from germline, CDR1 is SGHRS and CDR2 is YFSETQ. The CDR3 contains 12 residues. V was trimmed by 3 bases and J by 7 bases, leaving 8 bases between them. The chain's CDR3 is CASSSEGNEQFF. CDR3 DNA sequence: TGCGCCAGCAGCTCCGAGGGGAATGAGCAGTTCTTC.

The chain carries TRBV9 and TRBJ1-1; no definite D call. The CDR3 has 12 amino acids. Trimming stripped 0 bases from V and 4 bases from J, with 4 bases between. CDR1 and CDR2 (germline): SGDLS, YYNGEE. The DNA of the CDR3 is TGTGCCAGCAGCGTAGGTGGCACTGAAGCTTTCTTT. Translating gives CASSVGGTEAFF.

The V gene is TRBV27, the J gene TRBJ2-7; 16 positions agree with TRBD2. CDR3 length: 15 amino acids. CDR1 is MNHEY and CDR2 is SMNVEV in the germline V gene (reference sequence). The V segment lost 5 bases and the J segment 6 bases; nucleotides outside the gene matches: 4. The CDR3 is CASSPGTSGGVEQYF. The CDR3 coding sequence is TGTGCCAGCAGTCCAGGGACTAGCGGGGGGGTCGAGCAGTACTTC.

A few counts support this clone. The J gene is TRBJ2-5, the V gene TRBV29-1; no firm D call. V shed 2 bases and J shed 1 base, with 5 bases lying between them. The CDR3 is 12 amino acids. Germline values: CDR1 SQVTM, CDR2 ANQGSEA. The CDR3: CSVELTQETQYF. Here the CDR3 DNA reads TGCAGCGTTGAACTTACCCAAGAGACCCAGTACTTC.

In this sample, this clone turned up a few times. The J gene is TRBJ1-1, the V gene TRBV4-3, with D possibly matching TRBD1 (5 bases). The germline V gene encodes CDR1 LGHNA and CDR2 YSLEER. The CDR3 runs 15 residues. Trimming took 1 base from V and 5 from J, leaving 14 bases between them. This chain's CDR3 is CASSQGTLIGTEAFF. Here the CDR3 DNA reads TGCGCCAGCAGCCAAGGGACATTAATTGGGACTGAAGCTTTCTTT.

The gene calls are TRBV5-1 and TRBJ1-2; tentative D call: TRBD1 (6 bases). Trimming took off 4 bases at V and 2 bases at J, with 12 bases between the two ends. The CDR3 is 14 amino acids. The V gene's germline CDR1 is SGHRS and CDR2 YFSETQ. The CDR3 sequence is CASSPQGNNYGYTF. The CDR3, as DNA: TGCGCCAGCAGCCCACAGGGAAACAACTATGGCTACACCTTC.

The gene calls are TRBV29-1 and TRBJ2-2; D ambiguous. The germline V gene has CDR1 SQVTM and CDR2 ANQGSEA. The length of the CDR3 is 14 residues. Between the trimmed V and J ends, which lost 7 bases and 1 base, there was a span of 13 bases. CDR3 amino acids: CSALVYGNTGELFF. CDR3 DNA: TGCAGCGCCCTCGTATATGGGAACACCGGGGAGCTGTTTTTT.